A single sample gave rise to the 15 T cell receptor beta chains below, sequenced in a study of identical twins. TCRdb recomputed calls from the 5' RACE reads with MiXCR, one row per CDR3 protein. The sample yields 200,000 to 250,000 distinct CDR3 sequences, 10% to 15% seen once. These same records also appear under a second study, on yellow fever vaccine responses in identical twins.

Sequenced material: memory (CD45RO+) T cells sorted from blood. The receptor set was obtained from a woman between 18 and 29 years old in good health.

This clonotype was recorded a few times. This sequence joins TRBV30 and TRBJ2-1, with no clear D. V gave up 0 bases and J gave up 8 bases, with 8 bases separating them. The CDR3 length is 12 residues. The V gene's germline CDR1 is GTSNPN and CDR2 SVGIG (reference sequence). CDR3 nucleotides: TGTGCCTGGAGTGTACGGGTCGATGAGCAGTTCTTC. It encodes CAWSVRVDEQFF.

V and J are TRBV7-2 and TRBJ2-7; weak D call: TRBD2 (5 bases). V lost 3 bases and J 4 bases, leaving 10 bases between the germline ends. The CDR3 length is 13 residues. Germline CDR1 is SGHTA and CDR2 is FQGNSA. In DNA form, the CDR3 reads TGTGCCAGCAGCTTTAATCGCGGGTACGAGCAGTACTTC. The encoded protein is CASSFNRGYEQYF.

The rearrangement joins TRBV19 to TRBJ1-1; the D gene is possibly TRBD1 (5 bases). There are 14 residues in the CDR3. Deletions cut 5 bases from V and 0 bases from J, with 10 bases between. Germline CDR1 reads LNHDA; CDR2 reads SQIVND (reference sequence). CDR3 in amino acids: CASSSGRLNTEAFF. CDR3 DNA sequence: TGTGCCAGTAGTTCGGGACGGCTGAACACTGAAGCTTTCTTT.

V is TRBV18 and J is TRBJ1-3; possibly TRBD1 for D (6 bases). Germline assignment: CDR1 KGHSH and CDR2 LQKENI. Trimming removed 6 bases from V and 0 bases from J, with 6 bases in between. CDR3 length: 13 amino acids. The CDR3 DNA follows: TGTGCCAGCTCGGGGGCCTCTGGAAACACCATATATTTT. Amino acid sequence: CASSGASGNTIYF.

This clonotype was recorded at least ten times. The chain recombines TRBV12-3 or TRBV12-4 with TRBJ2-2; D could derive from TRBD1 or TRBD2 (5 bases each). The CDR3 totals 13 residues. Trimming removed 7 bases from V and 6 bases from J, with 12 bases in between. CDR3 protein: CASIIMGAGELFF. The CDR3 DNA reads as TGTGCCAGCATCATAATGGGGGCCGGGGAGCTGTTTTTT.

This chain uses TRBV20-1 with TRBJ2-7; 8 nucleotides match TRBD2. This CDR3 has 13 amino acids. The germline CDR1 and CDR2 sequences are DFQATT and SNEGSKA (reference sequence). V shed 1 base, J shed 5 bases, and the junction held 4 bases outside the gene matches. CDR3 residues: CSARGNGRDEQYF. CDR3 coding DNA: TGCAGTGCTAGAGGGAACGGGAGGGACGAGCAGTACTTC.

This clonotype has at least ten counts. The chain links TRBV7-2 to TRBJ2-2, with D unresolved. The CDR3 contains 14 residues. The germline V and J ends were trimmed by 5 bases and 0 bases, with 7 bases remaining between them. Germline V gene sequence: CDR1 SGHTA, CDR2 FQGNSA. CDR3 residues: CASSLGSNTGELFF. CDR3 DNA sequence: TGTGCCAGCAGCCTCGGGTCGAACACCGGGGAGCTGTTTTTT.

In regard to this clonotype: A read error may account for a junction end that differs from germline. The rearrangement links TRBV20-1 to TRBJ2-1; 13 bases map to TRBD2. The CDR3 spans 17 residues. From germline, CDR1 is DFQATT and CDR2 SNEGSKA (reference sequence). CDR3 nucleotide sequence: TGCTGTGCTAGAGATCTCGCGACTAGCGGGGGGTGGGGTGAGCAGTTCTTC. This encodes CCARDLATSGGWGEQFF.

This clonotype was detected ten times or more. The CDR3 is CASSLDGTGDYEQYF. The CDR3 DNA is TGTGCCAGCAGTTTAGATGGGACAGGAGACTACGAGCAGTACTTC. This chain joins TRBV12-3 or TRBV12-4 and TRBJ2-7; 8 positions match TRBD1. V lost 1 base, J lost 3 bases, and 5 bases stayed unmatched. The CDR3 extends over 15 amino acids.

In its sample, this clonotype was seen a few times. The chain couples TRBV3-1 to TRBJ2-3, with no clear D. Germline V gives CDR1 LGHDT, CDR2 YNNKEL (reference sequence). CDR3 length: 13 residues. V lost 0 bases, J lost 7 bases, and 8 bases lay in between. The CDR3 DNA is TGTGCCAGCAGCCAAGATAGGTGGCATACGCAGTATTTT. The encoded protein is CASSQDRWHTQYF.

The rearrangement uses TRBV3-1 and TRBJ2-7; possible D gene TRBD1, 5 bases. Trimming shortened V by 4 bases and J by 1 base, and 14 bases separated the two germline ends. Germline loops: CDR1 LGHDT, CDR2 YNNKEL (reference sequence). The CDR3 sequence is 15 residues long. The CDR3 DNA follows: TGTGCCAGCAGCCGAGACCGCAGGGTTTCCTACGAGCAGTACTTC. Protein: CASSRDRRVSYEQYF.

This chain uses TRBV28 with TRBJ2-2; D might be TRBD2 (5 bases). CDR1 is MDHEN and CDR2 is SYDVKM in the germline V gene. The V end was cut by 3 bases, the J end by 7 bases, with 6 bases between. There are 12 residues in the CDR3. DNA for the CDR3: TGTGCCAGCAGTTTGAGCGGCGGGGAGCTGTTTTTT. Translated: CASSLSGGELFF.

This clonotype was observed at least ten times. The gene calls are TRBV15 and TRBJ1-5, with no clear D. The V end was cut by 5 bases, the J end by 5 bases, with 16 bases between. Germline CDR1 LNHNV, CDR2 YYDKDF (reference sequence). The CDR3 length is 15 residues. The CDR3 sequence: CATSLSDGGHQPQHF. CDR3 DNA sequence: TGTGCCACCAGCCTTTCTGACGGAGGGCATCAGCCCCAGCATTTT.

This clonotype showed up just a few times. The chain joins TRBV20-1 to TRBJ2-1, with 8 nucleotides matching TRBD2. CDR1 DFQATT and CDR2 SNEGSKA come from the germline V gene (reference sequence). The CDR3 totals 15 residues. V gave up 1 base and J gave up 4 bases; unmatched junction bases: 6. CDR3 in DNA: TGCAGTGCTAGAGTTCGGGGGGGCGAATACAATGAGCAGTTCTTC. Protein: CSARVRGGEYNEQFF.

About this clonotype itself: One base away lies a much larger clone, so this may be a sequencing read error. The J gene is TRBJ2-1, the V gene TRBV10-3; D perhaps matches TRBD2 (5 bases). This CDR3 is built from 15 residues. CDR1 is ENHRY and CDR2 is SYGVKD in the germline V gene. The CDR3 region is CAISEKGSSYNGQFF. The CDR3 bases are TGTGCCATCAGTGAGAAAGGGAGTTCCTACAATGGGCAGTTCTTC.